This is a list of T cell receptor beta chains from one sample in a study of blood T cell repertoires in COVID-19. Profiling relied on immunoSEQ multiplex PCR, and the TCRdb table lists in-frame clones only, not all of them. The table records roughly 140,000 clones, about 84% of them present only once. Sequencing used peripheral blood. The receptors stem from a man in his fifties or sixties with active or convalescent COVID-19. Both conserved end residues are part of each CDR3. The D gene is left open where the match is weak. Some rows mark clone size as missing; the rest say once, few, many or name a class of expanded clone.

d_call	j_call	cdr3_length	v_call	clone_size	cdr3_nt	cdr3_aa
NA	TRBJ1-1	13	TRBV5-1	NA	TGCGCCAGCGCCGAGGGCCCGGTGACTGAAGCTTTCTTT	CASAEGPVTEAFF
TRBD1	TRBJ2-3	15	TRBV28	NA	TGTGCCAGCAACCCTGGACAGGGGGGACCAGATACGCAGTATTTT	CASNPGQGGPDTQYF
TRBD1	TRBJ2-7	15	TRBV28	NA	TGTGCCAGCACCCCTAGGGGACAGGGCATTCTGGAGCAGTACTTC	CASTPRGQGILEQYF
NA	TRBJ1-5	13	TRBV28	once	TGTGCCAGCAGTTTGGGCCGTTATCAGCCCCAGCATTTT	CASSLGRYQPQHF
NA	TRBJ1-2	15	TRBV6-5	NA	TGTGCCAGCAGAAAGACAGTGGTCCCTAACTATGGCTACACCTTC	CASRKTVVPNYGYTF
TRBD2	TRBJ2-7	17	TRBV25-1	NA	TGTGCCAGCCGACCCTCTCCAGGACTAGCGGACTCCTACGAGCAGTACTTC	CASRPSPGLADSYEQYF
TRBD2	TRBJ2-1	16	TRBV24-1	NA	TGTGCCACCAGTGATTTGGGACTAGCGGGGACCAATGAGCAGTTCTTC	CATSDLGLAGTNEQFF
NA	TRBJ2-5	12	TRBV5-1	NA	TGCGCCAGCAGCTGGCCCCAAGAGACCCAGTACTTC	CASSWPQETQYF
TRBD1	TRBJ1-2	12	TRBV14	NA	TGTGCCAGCAGCCGACAGGGGAATGGCTACACCTTC	CASSRQGNGYTF
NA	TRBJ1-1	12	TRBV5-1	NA	TGCGCCAGCGGCGCGGGGGACACTGAAGCTTTCTTT	CASGAGDTEAFF
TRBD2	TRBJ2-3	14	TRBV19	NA	TGTGCCAGTAGTCCGCGGGGGGACACAGATACGCAGTATTTT	CASSPRGDTDTQYF
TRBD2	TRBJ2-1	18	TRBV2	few	TGTGGTATCCCTTCAACGGGCAAGACTAGCGGGAACTCAAATGAGCAGTTCTTC	CGIPSTGKTSGNSNEQFF
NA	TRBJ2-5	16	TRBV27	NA	TGTGCCAGCAGTTCCCTCGGGATGGTACTGGAAGAGACCCAGTACTTC	CASSSLGMVLEETQYF